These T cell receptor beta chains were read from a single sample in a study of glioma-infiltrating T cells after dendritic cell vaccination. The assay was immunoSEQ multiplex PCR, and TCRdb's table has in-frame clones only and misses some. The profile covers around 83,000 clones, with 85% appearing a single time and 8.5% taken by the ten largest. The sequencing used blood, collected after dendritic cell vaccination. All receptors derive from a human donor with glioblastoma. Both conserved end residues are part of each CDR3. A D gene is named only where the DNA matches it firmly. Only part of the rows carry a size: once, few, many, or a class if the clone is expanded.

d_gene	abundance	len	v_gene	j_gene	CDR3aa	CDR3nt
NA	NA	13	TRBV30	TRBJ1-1	CAWSRNGQLEAFF	TGTGCCTGGAGTCGTAACGGACAGCTTGAAGCTTTCTTT
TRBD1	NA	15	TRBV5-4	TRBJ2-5	CASSSTQGEVETQYF	TGTGCCAGCAGCTCAACACAGGGGGAGGTGGAGACCCAGTACTTC
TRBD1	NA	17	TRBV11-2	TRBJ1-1	CASSLGYRGRSNTEAFF	TGTGCCAGCAGCTTAGGTTACAGGGGTCGCAGTAACACTGAAGCTTTCTTT
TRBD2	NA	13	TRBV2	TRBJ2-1	CAKTSGGVDEQFF	TGTGCCAAGACTAGCGGGGGGGTCGATGAGCAGTTCTTC
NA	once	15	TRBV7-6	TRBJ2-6	CASRHSPSGANVLTF	TGTGCCAGCAGGCACTCCCCCTCTGGGGCCAACGTCCTGACTTTC
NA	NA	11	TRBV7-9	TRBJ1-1	CASKVRTEAFF	TGTGCCAGCAAGGTGAGGACTGAAGCTTTCTTT
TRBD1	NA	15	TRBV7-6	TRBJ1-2	CASSQNDRVNYGYTF	TGTGCCAGCAGCCAGAACGACAGGGTCAACTATGGCTACACCTTC
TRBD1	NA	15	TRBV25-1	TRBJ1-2	CASSLGGTGIYGYTF	TGTGCCAGCAGTCTTGGAGGGACAGGGATCTATGGCTACACCTTC
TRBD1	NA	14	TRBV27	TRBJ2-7	CASHLRDRPYEQYF	TGTGCCAGCCACCTCCGGGACAGGCCCTACGAGCAGTACTTC
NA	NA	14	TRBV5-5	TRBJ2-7	CASSSREPPYEQYF	TGTGCCAGCAGCTCACGGGAGCCCCCCTACGAGCAGTACTTC
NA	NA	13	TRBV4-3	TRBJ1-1	CASSQTGNTEAFF	TGCGCCAGCAGCCAGACAGGGAACACTGAAGCTTTCTTT